The 24 T cell receptor beta chains listed next were all sequenced from one sample in a study of cytomegalovirus exposure and HLA in healthy donors. The PCR used 60 Vbeta and 13 Jbeta primers. Sequencing used immunoSEQ multiplex PCR; TCRdb keeps in-frame clones, though not all of them. The sample has roughly 150,000 clones; around three fifths are singletons. Sequencing input: PBMCs. Receptor source: a woman in her twenties or thirties in good health and CMV-seropositive.

V and J are TRBV20-1 and TRBJ1-3; no firm D call. The CDR3 has 11 amino acids. Germline CDR1 and CDR2: DFQATT and SNEGSKA (reference sequence). With 6 bases removed from V and 2 bases from J, the gap between germline ends came to 5 bases. CDR3 amino acids: CSAQTGNTIYF. The CDR3 DNA follows: TGCAGTGCCCAAACTGGAAACACCATATATTTT.

V gene TRBV10-3 combines with J gene TRBJ1-5; D possibly corresponds to TRBD1 (5 bases). Germline-derived CDR1 and CDR2 are ENHRY and SYGVKD. Trimming took off 5 bases at V and 6 bases at J, with 14 bases between the two ends. CDR3 length: 14 residues. The CDR3 region has the DNA TGTGCCATCAGTATGGGACTGTCCGGTCAGCCCCAGCATTTT. This encodes CAISMGLSGQPQHF.

This rearrangement joins TRBV25-1 to TRBJ1-1; TRBD1 might be the D (6 bases). The germline gives CDR1 MGHDK, CDR2 SYGVNS. The CDR3 runs 15 residues. V lost 5 bases to trimming and J lost 0 bases, with 13 bases between them. The CDR3 region is CASSPKGVVNTEAFF. The CDR3, as DNA: TGTGCCAGCAGTCCTAAGGGGGTTGTGAACACTGAAGCTTTCTTT.

J is TRBJ2-5 and V is TRBV20-1; possible D gene TRBD1, 5 bases. The CDR3 consists of 11 residues. Trimming took 5 bases from V and 7 from J, leaving 11 bases between them. Germline CDR1 and CDR2: DFQATT and SNEGSKA (reference sequence). CDR3 loop: CSADQGATQYF. The CDR3 DNA reads TGCAGTGCTGACCAAGGGGCGACCCAGTACTTC.

Comment on this clone: Other DNA sequences in this specimen translate into the identical CDR3. The chain has TRBV18 and TRBJ1-3; tentatively, D is TRBD1 (6 bases). Per the germline V gene, CDR1 is KGHSH and CDR2 is LQKENI. Trimming cost V 4 bases and J 0 bases, with 10 bases left between them. The CDR3 runs 15 residues. The CDR3 spells CASSLDRSSGNTIYF. DNA for the CDR3: TGTGCCAGCTCACTCGACAGGAGCTCTGGAAACACCATATATTTT.

The V call is TRBV6-1, the J call TRBJ2-3, with unresolved D. V was trimmed by 0 bases and J by 3 bases, leaving 10 bases between them. The CDR3 is 15 residues long. The germline V gene encodes CDR1 MNHNS and CDR2 SASEGT. The CDR3 DNA reads TGTGCCAGCAGTGAAGCGAAGGTGCGGACAGATACGCAGTATTTT. It translates to CASSEAKVRTDTQYF.

This clone was seen only a few times. CDR3 sequence (DNA): TGTGCCAGCAGCCTCCCAAGGAGGGCCGGGGAAAAACTGTTTTTT. It codes for CASSLPRRAGEKLFF. The chain combines TRBV14 with TRBJ1-4; D remains unclear. This CDR3 comprises 15 residues. Germline V lookup: CDR1 SGHDN, CDR2 FVKESK. V lost 4 bases to trimming and J lost 8 bases, with 17 bases between them.

This chain connects TRBV6-5 to TRBJ1-1; tentatively, D is TRBD1 (6 bases). The CDR3 length is 13 residues. Trimming took 6 bases from V and 5 from J, leaving 13 bases between them. Germline V gene lookup returns CDR1 MNHEY and CDR2 SVGAGI. CDR3 DNA sequence: TGTGCCAGCAGGGGGGCAGGAAGGACTGAAGCTTTCTTT. Translating gives CASRGAGRTEAFF.

This CDR3 reads CASSQDPPPAREAFF. CDR3 sequence (DNA): TGCGCCAGCAGCCAAGATCCCCCACCGGCGAGGGAAGCTTTCTTT. The V gene is TRBV4-1, the J gene TRBJ1-1; no definite D call. Germline V gene sequence: CDR1 MGHRA, CDR2 YSYEKL. The CDR3 spans 15 residues. Trimming took 0 bases from V and 8 from J, leaving 16 bases between them.

The gene calls are TRBV5-1 and TRBJ2-2; 8 bases are a match to TRBD1. There are 16 residues in the CDR3. With V trimmed by 7 bases and J by 1 base, 9 bases remained unmatched. The V gene's germline CDR1 is SGHRS and CDR2 YFSETQ. The DNA of the CDR3 is TGCGCCAGCCTCTCTCCCGGGACAGGGAACACCGGGGAGCTGTTTTTT. Translation gives CASLSPGTGNTGELFF.

This sequence joins TRBV6-5 and TRBJ1-4; no firm D call. The CDR3 covers 14 residues. Per the germline V gene, CDR1 is MNHEY and CDR2 is SVGAGI. Trimming removed 6 bases from V and 3 bases from J, with 11 bases in between. As DNA, the CDR3 is TGTGCCAGCAGCCCCAGCGCTGCTAATGAAAAACTGTTTTTT. It codes for CASSPSAANEKLFF.

The chain has TRBV6-6 and TRBJ1-2; 7 bases agree with TRBD1. The germline CDR1 and CDR2 sequences are MNHNY and SVGAGI (reference sequence). The V and J ends lost 2 bases and 6 bases, in that order; junction bases with no gene match: 6. The CDR3 covers 14 residues. CDR3 residues: CASSYGTGADGYTF. The CDR3 DNA reads as TGTGCCAGCAGTTACGGTACAGGGGCGGATGGCTACACCTTC.

The rearrangement uses TRBV5-1 and TRBJ1-2; maybe TRBD1 (5 bases). The CDR3 spans 13 residues. V was trimmed by 4 bases and J by 5 bases, leaving 12 bases between them. Germline assignment: CDR1 SGHRS and CDR2 YFSETQ. The CDR3 nucleotides read TGCGCCAGCAGCCCCGACAGCAAGTATGGCTACACCTTC. Translating it yields CASSPDSKYGYTF. The full variable domain, rest sourced from reference TRBV5-1 and TRBJ1-2, is KAGVTQTPRYLIKTRGQQVTLSCSPISGHRSVSWYQQTPGQGLQFLFEYFSETQRNKGNFPGRFSGRQFSNSRSEMNVSTLELGDSALYLCASSPDSKYGYTFGSGTRLTVV.

This chain uses TRBV27 with TRBJ2-4; weak D call: TRBD2 (5 bases). The germline CDR1 and CDR2 sequences are MNHEY and SMNVEV (reference sequence). The ends were cut back, 5 bases at V and 0 bases at J, with 8 bases in the middle. The CDR3 covers 14 residues. Written as DNA, the CDR3 is TGTGCCAGCAGTGGGAGCGTAGCCAAAAACATTCAGTACTTC. This codes for CASSGSVAKNIQYF.

The V gene is TRBV7-6, the J gene TRBJ2-2, with D possibly TRBD2 on 6 matching bases. The V and J ends lost 3 bases and 1 base respectively, with 12 bases between them. This CDR3 is built from 16 residues. Germline V gene data show CDR1 as SGHVS and CDR2 as FNYEAQ. CDR3 coding DNA: TGTGCCAGCAGCTTCCCCTTGGGGGGGAACACCGGGGAGCTGTTTTTT. Its protein product is CASSFPLGGNTGELFF.

The chain employs TRBV5-1 and TRBJ2-7, with TRBD1 matching 7 bases. The trim removed 0 bases at V and 5 bases at J, leaving 2 bases unmatched. Germline V gives CDR1 SGHRS, CDR2 YFSETQ. The CDR3 spans 13 residues. CDR3 nucleotide sequence: TGCGCCAGCAGCTTGGACAGGGGAGACGAGCAGTACTTC. Translation: CASSLDRGDEQYF. The whole variable domain, filled in from reference TRBV5-1 and TRBJ2-7, reads KAGVTQTPRYLIKTRGQQVTLSCSPISGHRSVSWYQQTPGQGLQFLFEYFSETQRNKGNFPGRFSGRQFSNSRSEMNVSTLELGDSALYLCASSLDRGDEQYFGPGTRLTVT.

CDR3 region: CAWSPLTNEQFF. For the CDR3, the DNA is TGTGCCTGGAGTCCACTTACCAATGAGCAGTTCTTC. V and J are TRBV30 and TRBJ2-1; D is unresolved. The CDR3 contains 12 residues. Germline lookup yields CDR1 GTSNPN and CDR2 SVGIG (reference sequence). V was pared by 2 bases and J by 6 bases, with 8 bases between.

The rearrangement joins TRBV19 to TRBJ1-2; 7 nucleotides align to TRBD1. V dropped 5 bases and J dropped 7; count of bases not matched to a gene: 13. The V gene's germline CDR1 is LNHDA and CDR2 SQIVND (reference sequence). CDR3 length: 15 amino acids. The CDR3 coding sequence is TGTGCCAGTAGTGCCTTCGGGACAGCTTTATCTGGCTACACCTTC. This codes for CASSAFGTALSGYTF.

This clone has just a few counts. V gene TRBV7-9 combines with J gene TRBJ2-1, with 9 bases that match TRBD1. With 5 bases clipped from V and 7 bases from J, the junction kept 21 bases outside the gene matches. CDR1 SEHNR and CDR2 FQNEAQ come from the germline V gene (reference sequence). This CDR3 has 19 residues. For the CDR3, the DNA is TGTGCCAGCAGCCTACAGGGACAGGGAGGAACACTATCTCGGAATGAGCAGTTCTTC. This codes for CASSLQGQGGTLSRNEQFF.

The chain has TRBV6-1 and TRBJ1-2, with D possibly matching TRBD1 (5 bases). Germline CDR1 reads MNHNS; CDR2 reads SASEGT. The length of the CDR3 is 13 residues. V shed 2 bases and J shed 5 bases, with 9 bases lying between them. The CDR3 here is CASSESTAYGYTF. CDR3 DNA sequence: TGTGCCAGCAGTGAATCGACAGCTTATGGCTACACCTTC.

The sample holds a few counts of this clone. V gene TRBV6-6 combines with J gene TRBJ1-5, with D tentatively TRBD1 (6 bases). The V end was cut by 7 bases, the J end by 10 bases, with 20 bases between. This CDR3 has 14 amino acids. Germline assignment: CDR1 MNHNY and CDR2 SVGAGI (reference sequence). CDR3 loop: CASNPQGGIGPQHF. For the CDR3, the DNA is TGTGCCAGCAACCCGCAAGGGGGAATAGGACCCCAGCATTTT.

This clone was recorded a few times. The chain recombines TRBV5-1 with TRBJ1-6; D is possibly TRBD1 (5 bases). The CDR3 contains 17 residues. CDR1 and CDR2 from the germline V gene are SGHRS and YFSETQ. V lost 6 bases to trimming and J lost 7 bases, with 23 bases between them. The CDR3 spells CASTPRPQGFENSPLHF. CDR3 nucleotides: TGCGCCAGCACCCCAAGGCCTCAGGGTTTCGAGAATTCACCCCTCCACTTT.

The chain is built from TRBV28 and TRBJ1-1, with D hard to call. With 3 bases removed from V and 1 base from J, the gap between germline ends came to 3 bases. The CDR3 is made up of 12 amino acids. The V gene's germline CDR1 is MDHEN and CDR2 SYDVKM. CDR3 region: CASSFGNTEAFF. The CDR3 bases are TGTGCCAGCAGTTTCGGGAACACTGAAGCTTTCTTT.

The rearrangement links TRBV5-4 to TRBJ1-4, with 10 bases fitting TRBD1. Germline V gene lookup returns CDR1 SGHNT and CDR2 YYREEE (reference sequence). Trimming removed 4 bases from V and 8 bases from J; junction bases left unmatched: 14. The CDR3 runs to 17 residues. The chain's CDR3 is CASSPGQGRPMGEKLFF. DNA for the CDR3: TGTGCCAGCAGCCCGGGACAGGGGAGGCCTATGGGGGAAAAACTGTTTTTT.